Reported below is one TCR beta chain. An amount of RNA that ranged from 0.5 to 1 ug was reverse transcribed with random hexamers. Using its own MiXCR run on the immunoSEQ multiplex PCR reads, TCRdb lists one record per CDR3 protein. The table includes 200,000 to 300,000 distinct CDR3 sequences, just under 95% detected once. The sample is drawn from a study of CD8 T cells in Susac syndrome. The germline V gene encodes CDR1 KGHSH and CDR2 LQKENI. V was clipped by 3 bases and J by 1 base, with 25 bases between them. CDR3 length: 20 residues. This receptor was taken from a human donor with multiple sclerosis. The rearrangement joins TRBV18 to TRBJ2-1; D may be TRBD1 (6 bases). Material: CD4+ T cells from PBMCs. CDR3 loop: CASSPRDTLRWQRSYNEQFF. The CDR3 DNA sequence: TGTGCCAGCTCACCCCGGGACACCCTAAGGTGGCAGCGGTCCTACAATGAGCAGTTCTTC.